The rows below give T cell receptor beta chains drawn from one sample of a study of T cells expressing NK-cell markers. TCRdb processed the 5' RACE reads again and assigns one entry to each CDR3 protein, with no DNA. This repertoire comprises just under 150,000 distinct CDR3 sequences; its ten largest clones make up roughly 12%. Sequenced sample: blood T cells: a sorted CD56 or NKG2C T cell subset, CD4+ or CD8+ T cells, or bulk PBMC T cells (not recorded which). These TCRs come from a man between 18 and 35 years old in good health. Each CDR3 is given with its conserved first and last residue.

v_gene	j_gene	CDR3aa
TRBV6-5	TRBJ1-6	CASSYTAPSYNSPLHF
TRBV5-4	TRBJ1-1	CASNDRKKTGLRGEAFF
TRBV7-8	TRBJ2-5	CASSPSRDRKGQETQYF
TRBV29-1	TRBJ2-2	CSALPGDQGELFF
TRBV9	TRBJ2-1	CASSGTSGHNEQFF
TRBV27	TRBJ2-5	CASSFRGLQGETQYF
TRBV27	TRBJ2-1	CASSLLQADEQFF
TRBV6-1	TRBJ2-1	CASSDWVARYKGQFF
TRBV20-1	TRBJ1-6	CSARVPGTVNSPLHF
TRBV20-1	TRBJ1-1	CSAAPPGAGTEAFF
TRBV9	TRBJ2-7	CASSVSGLAGFGSYEQYF
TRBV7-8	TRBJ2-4	CASSLTVAGGANIQYF
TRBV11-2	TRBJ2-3	CASRPSSGMGGDTQYF
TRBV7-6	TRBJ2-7	CASSPSSGTSGTYEQYF
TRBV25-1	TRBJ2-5	CASSSTGGRETQYF
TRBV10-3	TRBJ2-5	CAISGGDSHSDQYF
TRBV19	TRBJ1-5	CASSMEGGQYNQPQHF
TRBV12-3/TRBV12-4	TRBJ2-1	CASSRDRGLNEQFF
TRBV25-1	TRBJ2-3	CASSEFTGVDTQYF
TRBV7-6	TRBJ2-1	CASSPDDRGTYNEQFF
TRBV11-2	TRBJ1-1	CASSLVLGTEAFF
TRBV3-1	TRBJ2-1	CASSQDNWATSYNEQFF
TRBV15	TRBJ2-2	CATSRAAGRGTGELFF
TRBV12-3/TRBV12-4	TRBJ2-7	CASSTLTSGVYEQYF
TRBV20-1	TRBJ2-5	CSASALAGNLETQYF
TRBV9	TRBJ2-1	CASSSREGPYNEQFF
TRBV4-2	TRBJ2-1	CASSLGPAAGNEQFF
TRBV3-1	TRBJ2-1	CASSQEAGSAYNEQFF
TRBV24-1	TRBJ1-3	CATSGSGAGNTIYF
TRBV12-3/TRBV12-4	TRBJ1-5	CASSFLDTQGASNQPQHF
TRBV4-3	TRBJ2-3	CASSQDRLGTSGNTDTQYF
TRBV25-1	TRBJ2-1	CATQMGGTSGYNEQFF
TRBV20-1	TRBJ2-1	CSARGLGNYNEQFF
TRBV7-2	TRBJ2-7	CASSLGPGAGYEQYF
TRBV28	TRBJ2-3	CASSFLAGGADTQYF
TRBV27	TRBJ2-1	CASSSETRDEQFF
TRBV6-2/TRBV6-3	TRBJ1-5	CASSLGTLPAHQPQHF
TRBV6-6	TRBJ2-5	CASSYSWETQYF
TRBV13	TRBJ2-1	CASSFSPGSSYNEQFF
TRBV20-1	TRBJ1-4	CSARLRGSNEKLFF
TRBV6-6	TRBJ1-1	CASSWDSNTEAFF
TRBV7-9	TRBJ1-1	CASSPRSTEAFF
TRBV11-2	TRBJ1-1	CASSWGKGTEAFF
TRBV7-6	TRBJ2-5	CASSSSIYTQGPQETQYF
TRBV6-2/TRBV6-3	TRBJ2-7	CASSSGYDYEQYF
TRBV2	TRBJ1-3	CASSVRGGTGNTIYF
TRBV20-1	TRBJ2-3	CSARDPGLAGVPTDTQYF
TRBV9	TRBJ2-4	CASSVGGRAKNIQYF
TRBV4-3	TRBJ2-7	CASSQDHSGSSYEQYF
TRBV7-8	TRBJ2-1	CASSLIYRGGAGNNEQFF
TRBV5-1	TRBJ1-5	CASSPLQGNQPQHF
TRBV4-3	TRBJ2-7	CASSPQASYEQYF
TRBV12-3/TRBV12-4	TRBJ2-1	CASSLAGSYNEQFF
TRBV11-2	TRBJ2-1	CASSLIGFSRDYNEQFF